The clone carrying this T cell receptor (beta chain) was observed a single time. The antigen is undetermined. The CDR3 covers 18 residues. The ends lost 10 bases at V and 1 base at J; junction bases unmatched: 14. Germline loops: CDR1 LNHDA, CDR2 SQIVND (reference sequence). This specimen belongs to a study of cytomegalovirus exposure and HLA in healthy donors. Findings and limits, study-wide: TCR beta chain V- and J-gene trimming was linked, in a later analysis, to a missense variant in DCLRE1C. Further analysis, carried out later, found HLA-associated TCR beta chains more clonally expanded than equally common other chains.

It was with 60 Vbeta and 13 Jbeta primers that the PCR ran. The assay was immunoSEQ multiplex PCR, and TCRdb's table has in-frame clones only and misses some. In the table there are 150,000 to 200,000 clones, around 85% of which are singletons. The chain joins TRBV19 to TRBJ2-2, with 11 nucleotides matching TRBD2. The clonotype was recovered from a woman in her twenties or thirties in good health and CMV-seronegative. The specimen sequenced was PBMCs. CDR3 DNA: TGTGCCACCCTTAAGGTAGCGGGGGGGCTACGGAACACCGGGGAGCTGTTTTTT. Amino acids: CATLKVAGGLRNTGELFF.